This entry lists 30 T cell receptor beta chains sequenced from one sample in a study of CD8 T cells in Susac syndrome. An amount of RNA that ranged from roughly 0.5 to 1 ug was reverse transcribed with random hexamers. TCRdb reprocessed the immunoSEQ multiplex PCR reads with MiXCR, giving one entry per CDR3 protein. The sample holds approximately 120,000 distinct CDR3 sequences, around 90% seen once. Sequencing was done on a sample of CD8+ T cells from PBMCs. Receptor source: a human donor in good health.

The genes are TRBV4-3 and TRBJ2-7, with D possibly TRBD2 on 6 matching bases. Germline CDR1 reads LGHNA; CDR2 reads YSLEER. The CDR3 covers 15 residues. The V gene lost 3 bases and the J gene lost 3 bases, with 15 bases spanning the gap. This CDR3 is CASSQTPYSGYEQYF. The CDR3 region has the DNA TGCGCCAGCAGCCAGACACCTTATAGCGGCTACGAGCAGTACTTC.

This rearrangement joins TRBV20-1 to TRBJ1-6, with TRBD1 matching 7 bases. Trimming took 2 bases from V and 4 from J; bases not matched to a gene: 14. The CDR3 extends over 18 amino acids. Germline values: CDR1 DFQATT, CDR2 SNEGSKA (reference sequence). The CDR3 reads CSARRGTDTSGYNSPLHF. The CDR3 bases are TGCAGTGCTAGAAGGGGGACAGACACTTCTGGATATAATTCACCCCTCCACTTT.

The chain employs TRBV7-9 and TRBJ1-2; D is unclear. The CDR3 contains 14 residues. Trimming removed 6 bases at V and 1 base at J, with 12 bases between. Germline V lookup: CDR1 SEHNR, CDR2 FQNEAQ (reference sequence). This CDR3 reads CASSTGIRNYGYTF. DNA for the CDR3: TGTGCCAGCAGTACCGGGATTCGTAACTATGGCTACACCTTC.

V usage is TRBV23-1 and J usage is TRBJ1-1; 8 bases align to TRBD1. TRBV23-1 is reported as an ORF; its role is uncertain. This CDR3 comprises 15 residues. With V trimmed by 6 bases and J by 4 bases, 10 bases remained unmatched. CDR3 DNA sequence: TGCGCCAGCAGACAACAGGGGGAAAGGTCCACTGAAGCTTTCTTT. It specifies CASRQQGERSTEAFF.

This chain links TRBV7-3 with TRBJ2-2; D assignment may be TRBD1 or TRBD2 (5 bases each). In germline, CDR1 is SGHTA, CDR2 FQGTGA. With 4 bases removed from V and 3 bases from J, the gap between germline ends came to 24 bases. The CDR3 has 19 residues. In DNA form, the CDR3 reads TGTGCCAGCAGCTCAGGGCCCCACACCGGGACGCGAGACACCGGGGAGCTGTTTTTT. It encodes CASSSGPHTGTRDTGELFF. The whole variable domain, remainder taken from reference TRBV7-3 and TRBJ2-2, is GAGVSQTPSNKVTEKGKYVELRCDPISGHTALYWYRQSLGQGPEFLIYFQGTGAADDSGLPNDRFFAVRPEGSVSTLKIQRTERGDSAVYLCASSSGPHTGTRDTGELFFGEGSRLTVL.

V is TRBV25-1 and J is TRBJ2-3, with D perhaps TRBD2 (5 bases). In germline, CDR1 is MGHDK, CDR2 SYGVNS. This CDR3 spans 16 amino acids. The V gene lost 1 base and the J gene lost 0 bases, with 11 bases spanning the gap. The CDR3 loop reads CASSESFGGSTDTQYF. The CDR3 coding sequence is TGTGCCAGCAGTGAATCTTTTGGCGGGAGCACAGATACGCAGTATTTT.

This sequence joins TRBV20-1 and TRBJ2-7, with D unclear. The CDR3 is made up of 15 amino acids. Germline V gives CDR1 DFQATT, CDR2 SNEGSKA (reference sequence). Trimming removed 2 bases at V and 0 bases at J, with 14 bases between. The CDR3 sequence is CSARHKDRSSYEQYF. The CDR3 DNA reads TGCAGTGCTAGACATAAGGACCGGAGCTCCTACGAGCAGTACTTC.

CDR3 DNA: TGTGCCACCAGTGATTTGATTCTGGGACAGGGGGCGATCGGGGAGCTGTTTTTT. Its protein is CATSDLILGQGAIGELFF. The rearrangement uses TRBV24-1 and TRBJ2-2; 12 bases map to TRBD1. This CDR3 region has 18 residues. Per the germline V gene, CDR1 is KGHDR and CDR2 is SFDVKD. Losses at the gene ends were 0 bases for V and 7 bases for J; bases not matched to a gene: 8.

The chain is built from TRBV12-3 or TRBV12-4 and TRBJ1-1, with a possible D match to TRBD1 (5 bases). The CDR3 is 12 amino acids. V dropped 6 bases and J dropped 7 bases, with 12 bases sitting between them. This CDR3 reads CASRVRDREAFF. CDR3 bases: TGTGCCAGCAGAGTCAGGGATCGTGAAGCTTTCTTT.

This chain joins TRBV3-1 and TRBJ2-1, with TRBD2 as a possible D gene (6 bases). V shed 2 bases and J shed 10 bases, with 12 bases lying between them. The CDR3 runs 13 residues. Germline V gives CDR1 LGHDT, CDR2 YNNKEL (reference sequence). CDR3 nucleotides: TGTGCCAGCAGCCAAATAGCTAGCGCGGAGCAGTTCTTC. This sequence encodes CASSQIASAEQFF.

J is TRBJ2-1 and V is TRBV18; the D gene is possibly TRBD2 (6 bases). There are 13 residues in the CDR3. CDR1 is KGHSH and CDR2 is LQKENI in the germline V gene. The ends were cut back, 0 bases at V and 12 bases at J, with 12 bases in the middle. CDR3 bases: TGTGCCAGCTCACCACCGACGCGGGATGGGCAGTTCTTC. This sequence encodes CASSPPTRDGQFF.

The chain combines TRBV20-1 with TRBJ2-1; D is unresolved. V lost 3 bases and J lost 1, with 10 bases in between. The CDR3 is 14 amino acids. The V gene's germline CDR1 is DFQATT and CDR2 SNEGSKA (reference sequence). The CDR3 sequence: CSASGGRSYNEQFF. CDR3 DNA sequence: TGCAGTGCTAGTGGCGGACGATCCTACAATGAGCAGTTCTTC.

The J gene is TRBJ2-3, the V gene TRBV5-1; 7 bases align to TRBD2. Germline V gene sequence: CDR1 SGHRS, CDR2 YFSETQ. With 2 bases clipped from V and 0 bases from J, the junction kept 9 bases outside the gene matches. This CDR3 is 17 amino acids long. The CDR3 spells CASSFRASGTSTDTQYF. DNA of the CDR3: TGCGCCAGCAGCTTCCGCGCTAGCGGCACTAGCACAGATACGCAGTATTTT.

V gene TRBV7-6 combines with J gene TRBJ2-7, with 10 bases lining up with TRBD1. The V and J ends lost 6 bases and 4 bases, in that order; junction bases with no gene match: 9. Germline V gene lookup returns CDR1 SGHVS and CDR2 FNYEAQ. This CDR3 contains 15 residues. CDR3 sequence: CASSLTGTGEYEQYF. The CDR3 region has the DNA TGTGCCAGCAGTTTAACCGGGACAGGGGAATACGAGCAGTACTTC.

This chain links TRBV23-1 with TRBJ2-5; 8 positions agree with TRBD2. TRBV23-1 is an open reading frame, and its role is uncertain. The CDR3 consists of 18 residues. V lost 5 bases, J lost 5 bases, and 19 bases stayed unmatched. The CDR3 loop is CASSAVCPGGGSGETQYF. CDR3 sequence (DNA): TGCGCCAGCAGTGCCGTCTGTCCGGGGGGGGGCTCCGGGGAGACCCAGTACTTC.

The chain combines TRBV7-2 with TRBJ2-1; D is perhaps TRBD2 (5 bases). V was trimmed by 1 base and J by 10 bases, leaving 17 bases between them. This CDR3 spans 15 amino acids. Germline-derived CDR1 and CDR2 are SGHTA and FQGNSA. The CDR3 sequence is CASSLDRLTSGEQFF. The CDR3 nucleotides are TGTGCCAGCAGCTTAGATCGGCTTACTAGTGGGGAGCAGTTCTTC.

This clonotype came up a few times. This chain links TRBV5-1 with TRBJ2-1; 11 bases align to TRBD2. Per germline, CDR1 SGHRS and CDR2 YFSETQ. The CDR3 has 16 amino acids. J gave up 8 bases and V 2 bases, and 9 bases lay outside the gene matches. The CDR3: CASSFIRLAGGDEQFF. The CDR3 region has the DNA TGCGCCAGCAGCTTCATTCGCCTAGCGGGAGGTGATGAGCAGTTCTTC.

DNA of the CDR3: TGCGCCAGCAGCTCTCAGGGCCCTCAGCCCCAGCATTTT. This translates into CASSSQGPQPQHF. This sequence joins TRBV5-1 and TRBJ1-5; a weak D match, TRBD1 (5 bases). The CDR3 runs to 13 residues. V was pared by 3 bases and J by 6 bases, with 10 bases between. In germline, CDR1 is SGHRS, CDR2 YFSETQ.

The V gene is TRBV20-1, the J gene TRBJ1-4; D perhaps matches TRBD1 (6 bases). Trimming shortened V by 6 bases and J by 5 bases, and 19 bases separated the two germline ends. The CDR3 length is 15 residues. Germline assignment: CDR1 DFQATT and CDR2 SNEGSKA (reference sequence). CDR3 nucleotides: TGCAGTGCCGGAGGGGGGGGTGCGGTCAATGAAAAACTGTTTTTT. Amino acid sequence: CSAGGGGAVNEKLFF.

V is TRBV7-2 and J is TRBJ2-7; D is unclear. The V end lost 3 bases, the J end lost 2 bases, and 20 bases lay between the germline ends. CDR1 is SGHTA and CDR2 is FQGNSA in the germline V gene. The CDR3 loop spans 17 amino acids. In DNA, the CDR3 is TGTGCCAGCAGCTTTTCGGTATCAGGTGGCAGACCCTACGAGCAGTACTTC. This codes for CASSFSVSGGRPYEQYF.

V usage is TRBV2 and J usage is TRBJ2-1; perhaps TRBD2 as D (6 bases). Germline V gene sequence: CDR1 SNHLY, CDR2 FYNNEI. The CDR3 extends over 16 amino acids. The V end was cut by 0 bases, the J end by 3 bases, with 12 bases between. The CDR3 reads CASSEAVAGFYNEQFF. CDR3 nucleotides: TGTGCCAGCAGTGAAGCCGTTGCGGGGTTCTACAATGAGCAGTTCTTC.

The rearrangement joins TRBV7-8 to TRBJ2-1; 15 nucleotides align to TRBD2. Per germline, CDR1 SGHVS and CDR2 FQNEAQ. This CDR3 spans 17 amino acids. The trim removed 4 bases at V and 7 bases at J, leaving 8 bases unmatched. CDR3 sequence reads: CASSWTSGRVGFNEQFF. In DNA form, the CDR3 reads TGTGCCAGCAGCTGGACTAGCGGGAGGGTTGGATTTAATGAGCAGTTCTTC. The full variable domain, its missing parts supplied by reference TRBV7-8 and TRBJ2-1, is GAGVSQSPRYKVAKRGQDVALRCDPISGHVSLFWYQQALGQGPEFLTYFQNEAQLDKSGLPSDRFFAERPEGSVSTLKIQRTQQEDSAVYLCASSWTSGRVGFNEQFFGPGTRLTVL.

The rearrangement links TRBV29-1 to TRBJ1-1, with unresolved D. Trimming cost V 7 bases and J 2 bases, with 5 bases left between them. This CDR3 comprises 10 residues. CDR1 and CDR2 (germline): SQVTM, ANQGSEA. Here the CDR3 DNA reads TGCAGCGGGCGCAACACTGAAGCTTTCTTT. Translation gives CSGRNTEAFF. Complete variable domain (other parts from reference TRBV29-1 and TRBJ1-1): SAVISQKPSRDICQRGTSLTIQCQVDSQVTMMFWYRQQPGQSLTLIATANQGSEATYESGFVIDKFPISRPNLTFSTLTVSNMSPEDSSIYLCSGRNTEAFFGQGTRLTVV.

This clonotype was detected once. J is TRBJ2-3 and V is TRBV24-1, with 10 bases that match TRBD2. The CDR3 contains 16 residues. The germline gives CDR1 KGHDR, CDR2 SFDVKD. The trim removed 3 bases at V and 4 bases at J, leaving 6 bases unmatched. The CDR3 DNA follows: TGTGCCACCAGTGATCCCGGGACTAGCGCCGCAGATACGCAGTATTTT. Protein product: CATSDPGTSAADTQYF.

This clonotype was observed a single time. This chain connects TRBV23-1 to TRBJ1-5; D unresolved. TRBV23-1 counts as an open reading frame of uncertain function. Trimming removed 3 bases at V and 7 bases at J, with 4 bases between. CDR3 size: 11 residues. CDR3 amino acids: CASSQGQPQHF. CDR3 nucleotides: TGCGCCAGCAGTCAGGGGCAGCCCCAGCATTTT.

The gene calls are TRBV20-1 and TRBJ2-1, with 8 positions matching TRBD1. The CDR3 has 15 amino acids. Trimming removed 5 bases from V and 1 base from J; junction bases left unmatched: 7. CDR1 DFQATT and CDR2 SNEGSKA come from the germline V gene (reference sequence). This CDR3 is CSARPGQVSYNEQFF. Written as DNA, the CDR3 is TGCAGTGCTCGGCCGGGACAGGTTTCCTACAATGAGCAGTTCTTC.

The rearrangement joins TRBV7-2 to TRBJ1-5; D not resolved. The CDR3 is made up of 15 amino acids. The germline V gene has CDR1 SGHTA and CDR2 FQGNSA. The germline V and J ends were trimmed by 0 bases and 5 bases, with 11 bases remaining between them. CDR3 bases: TGTGCCAGCAGCTTAGCCCCGCAGGCTTATCAGCCCCAGCATTTT. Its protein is CASSLAPQAYQPQHF. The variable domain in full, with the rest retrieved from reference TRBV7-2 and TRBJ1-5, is GAGVSQSPSNKVTEKGKDVELRCDPISGHTALYWYRQSLGQGLEFLIYFQGNSAPDKSGLPSDRFSAERTGGSVSTLTIQRTQQEDSAVYLCASSLAPQAYQPQHFGDGTRLSIL.

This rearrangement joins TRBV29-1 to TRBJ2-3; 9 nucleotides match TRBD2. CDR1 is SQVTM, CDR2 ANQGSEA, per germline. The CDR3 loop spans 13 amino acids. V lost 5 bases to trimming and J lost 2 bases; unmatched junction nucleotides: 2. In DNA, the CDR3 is TGCAGCGTTAGGACTAGCGTCACAGATACGCAGTATTTT. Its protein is CSVRTSVTDTQYF.

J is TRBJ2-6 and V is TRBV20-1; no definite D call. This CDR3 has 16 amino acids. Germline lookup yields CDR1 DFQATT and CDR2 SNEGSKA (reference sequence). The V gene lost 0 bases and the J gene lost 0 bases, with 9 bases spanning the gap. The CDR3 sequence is CSARDRTSSGANVLTF. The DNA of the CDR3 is TGCAGTGCTAGAGATCGAACAAGCTCTGGGGCCAACGTCCTGACTTTC.

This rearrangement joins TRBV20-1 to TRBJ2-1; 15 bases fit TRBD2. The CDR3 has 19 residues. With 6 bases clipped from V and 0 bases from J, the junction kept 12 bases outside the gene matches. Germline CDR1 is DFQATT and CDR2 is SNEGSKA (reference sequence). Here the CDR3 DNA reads TGCAGTGCCCTCCTAGGACTAGCGGGAGGGCGGAGCTCCTACAATGAGCAGTTCTTC. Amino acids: CSALLGLAGGRSSYNEQFF.